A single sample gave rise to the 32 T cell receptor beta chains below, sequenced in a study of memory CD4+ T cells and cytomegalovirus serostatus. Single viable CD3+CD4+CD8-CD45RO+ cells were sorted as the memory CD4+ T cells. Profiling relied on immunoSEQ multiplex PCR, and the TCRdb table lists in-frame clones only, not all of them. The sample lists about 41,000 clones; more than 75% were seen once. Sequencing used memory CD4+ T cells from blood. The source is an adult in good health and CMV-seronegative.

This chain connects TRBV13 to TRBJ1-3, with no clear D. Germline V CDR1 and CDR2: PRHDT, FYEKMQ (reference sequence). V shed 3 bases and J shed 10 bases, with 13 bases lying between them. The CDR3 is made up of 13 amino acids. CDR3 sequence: CASSFSGVRTIYF. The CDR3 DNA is TGTGCCAGCAGCTTTTCAGGAGTCAGGACCATATATTTT. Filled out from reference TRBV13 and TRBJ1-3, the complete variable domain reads AAGVIQSPRHLIKEKRETATLKCYPIPRHDTVYWYQQGPGQDPQFLISFYEKMQSDKGSIPDRFSAQQFSDYHSELNMSSLELGDSALYFCASSFSGVRTIYFGEGSWLTVV.

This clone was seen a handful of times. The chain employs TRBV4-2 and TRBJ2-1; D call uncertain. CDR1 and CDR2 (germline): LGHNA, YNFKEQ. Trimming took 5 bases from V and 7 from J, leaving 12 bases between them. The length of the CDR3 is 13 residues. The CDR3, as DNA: TGTGCCAGCAGCGCAAAGGACGGAAATGAGCAGTTCTTC. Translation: CASSAKDGNEQFF.

The CDR3 region is CASSVDSYSYNEQFF. CDR3 in DNA: TGTGCCAGCAGCGTAGACTCGTACTCCTACAATGAGCAGTTCTTC. V usage is TRBV9 and J usage is TRBJ2-1; D is ambiguous. The CDR3 contains 15 residues. Germline V gives CDR1 SGDLS, CDR2 YYNGEE. V was pared by 0 bases and J by 0 bases, with 7 bases between.

The DNA of the CDR3 is TGTGCCAGCAGCGAGGGACTAGCGGGGTATCGCAATGAGCAGTTCTTC. Translating gives CASSEGLAGYRNEQFF. This sequence joins TRBV27 and TRBJ2-1; 13 bases map to TRBD2. V was clipped by 6 bases and J by 6 bases; unmatched bases: 8. From germline, CDR1 is MNHEY and CDR2 SMNVEV (reference sequence). The CDR3 contains 16 residues.

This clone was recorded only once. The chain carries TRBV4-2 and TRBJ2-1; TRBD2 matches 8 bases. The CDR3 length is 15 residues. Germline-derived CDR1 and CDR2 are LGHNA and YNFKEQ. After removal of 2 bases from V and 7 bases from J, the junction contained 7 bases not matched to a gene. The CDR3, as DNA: TGTGCCAGCAGCCAAAGAGCGGGGGCGTTAAATGAGCAGTTCTTC. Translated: CASSQRAGALNEQFF.

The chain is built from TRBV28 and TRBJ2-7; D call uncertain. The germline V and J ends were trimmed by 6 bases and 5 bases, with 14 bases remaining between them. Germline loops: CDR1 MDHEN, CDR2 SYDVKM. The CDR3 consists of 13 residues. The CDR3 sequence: CASRPLSVDEQYF. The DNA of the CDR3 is TGTGCCAGCAGACCTCTTAGTGTCGACGAGCAGTACTTC. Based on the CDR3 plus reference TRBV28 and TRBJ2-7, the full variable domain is DVKVTQSSRYLVKRTGEKVFLECVQDMDHENMFWYRQDPGLGLRLIYFSYDVKMKEKGDIPEGYSVSREKKERFSLILESASTNQTSMYLCASRPLSVDEQYFGPGTRLTVT.

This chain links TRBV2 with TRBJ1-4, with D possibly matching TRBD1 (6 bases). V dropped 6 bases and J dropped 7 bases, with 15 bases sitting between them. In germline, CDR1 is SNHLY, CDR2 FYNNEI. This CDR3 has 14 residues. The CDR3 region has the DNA TGTGCCAGCAGCGGCGAGGGGGGGGCTGAAAAACTGTTTTTT. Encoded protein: CASSGEGGAEKLFF.

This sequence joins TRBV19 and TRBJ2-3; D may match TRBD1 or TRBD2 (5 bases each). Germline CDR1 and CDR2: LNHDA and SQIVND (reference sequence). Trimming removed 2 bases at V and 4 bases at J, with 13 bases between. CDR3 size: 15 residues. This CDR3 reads CASSIITGTADTQYF. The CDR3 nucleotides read TGTGCCAGTAGTATAATCACGGGGACGGCAGATACGCAGTATTTT.

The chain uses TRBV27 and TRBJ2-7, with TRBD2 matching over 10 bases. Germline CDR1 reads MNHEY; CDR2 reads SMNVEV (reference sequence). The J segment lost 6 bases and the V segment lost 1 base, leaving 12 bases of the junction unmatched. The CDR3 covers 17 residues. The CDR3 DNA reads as TGTGCCAGCAGTTTATGGCGGGGTAGCGGGGGGTCGCGCGAGCAGTACTTC. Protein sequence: CASSLWRGSGGSREQYF.

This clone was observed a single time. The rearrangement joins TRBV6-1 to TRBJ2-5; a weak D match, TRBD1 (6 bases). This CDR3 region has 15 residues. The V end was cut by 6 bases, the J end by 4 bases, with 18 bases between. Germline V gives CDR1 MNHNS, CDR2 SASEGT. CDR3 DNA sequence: TGTGCCAGCAGGAAGGACAGTTCGAGGGGAGAGACCCAGTACTTC. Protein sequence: CASRKDSSRGETQYF.

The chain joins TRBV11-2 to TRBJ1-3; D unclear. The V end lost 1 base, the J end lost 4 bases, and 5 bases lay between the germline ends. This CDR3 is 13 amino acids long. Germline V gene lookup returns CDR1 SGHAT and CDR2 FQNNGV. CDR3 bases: TGTGCCAGCAGCTTAGCGCGGGGAAACACCATATATTTT. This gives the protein CASSLARGNTIYF.

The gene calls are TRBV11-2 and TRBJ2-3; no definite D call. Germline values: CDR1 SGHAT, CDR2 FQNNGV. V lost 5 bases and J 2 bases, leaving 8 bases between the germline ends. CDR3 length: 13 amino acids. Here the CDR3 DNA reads TGTGCCAGCAGCCCGGACCTCACAGATACGCAGTATTTT. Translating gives CASSPDLTDTQYF.

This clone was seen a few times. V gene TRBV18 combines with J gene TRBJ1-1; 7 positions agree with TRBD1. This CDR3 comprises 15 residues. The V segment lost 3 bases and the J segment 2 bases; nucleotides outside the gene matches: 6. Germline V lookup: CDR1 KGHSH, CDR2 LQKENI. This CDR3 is CASSPQGGANTEAFF. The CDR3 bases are TGTGCCAGCTCACCGCAGGGGGGGGCTAACACTGAAGCTTTCTTT.

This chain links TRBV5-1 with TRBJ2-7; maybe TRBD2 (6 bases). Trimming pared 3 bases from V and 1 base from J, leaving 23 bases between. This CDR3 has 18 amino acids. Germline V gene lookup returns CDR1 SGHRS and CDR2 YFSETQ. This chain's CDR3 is CASSSIPTSGGRSYEQYF. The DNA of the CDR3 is TGCGCCAGCAGCTCCATCCCAACCTCCGGGGGAAGGTCCTACGAGCAGTACTTC.

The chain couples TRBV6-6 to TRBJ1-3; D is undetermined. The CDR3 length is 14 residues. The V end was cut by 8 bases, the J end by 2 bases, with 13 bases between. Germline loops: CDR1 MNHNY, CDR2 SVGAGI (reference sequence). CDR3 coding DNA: TGTGCCAGCGGCCGGGGTGGGACTGGAAACACCATATATTTT. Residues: CASGRGGTGNTIYF.

CDR3 sequence reads: CASEVGRDHQPSGANVLTF. The DNA of the CDR3 is TGTGCCTCCGAGGTAGGGAGGGATCATCAACCCTCTGGGGCCAACGTCCTGACTTTC. The V and J genes are TRBV21-1 and TRBJ2-6; the D segment call TRBD2 is taken from the table without a DNA check. TRBV21-1 is annotated as a pseudogene. The CDR3 contains 19 residues.

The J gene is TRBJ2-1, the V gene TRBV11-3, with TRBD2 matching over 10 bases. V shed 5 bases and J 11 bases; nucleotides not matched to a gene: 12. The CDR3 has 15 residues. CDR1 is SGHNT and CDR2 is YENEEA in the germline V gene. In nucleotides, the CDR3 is TGTGCCAGCAGCGCCCGGACTAGCGGCTCAGTTCAGCAGTTCTTC. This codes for CASSARTSGSVQQFF.

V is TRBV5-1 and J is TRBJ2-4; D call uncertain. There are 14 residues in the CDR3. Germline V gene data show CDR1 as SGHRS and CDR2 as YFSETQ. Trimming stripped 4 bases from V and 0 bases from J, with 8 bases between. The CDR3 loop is CASSRPGAKNIQYF. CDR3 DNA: TGCGCCAGCAGCCGACCGGGAGCCAAAAACATTCAGTACTTC. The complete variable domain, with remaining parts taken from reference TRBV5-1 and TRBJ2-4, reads KAGVTQTPRYLIKTRGQQVTLSCSPISGHRSVSWYQQTPGQGLQFLFEYFSETQRNKGNFPGRFSGRQFSNSRSEMNVSTLELGDSALYLCASSRPGAKNIQYFGAGTRLSVL.

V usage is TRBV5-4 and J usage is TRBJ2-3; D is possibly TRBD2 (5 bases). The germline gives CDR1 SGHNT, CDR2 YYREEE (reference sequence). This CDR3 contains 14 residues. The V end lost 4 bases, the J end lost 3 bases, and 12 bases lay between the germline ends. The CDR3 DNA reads TGTGCCAGCAGCCTTCCGGGGATAACAGATACGCAGTATTTT. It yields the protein CASSLPGITDTQYF.

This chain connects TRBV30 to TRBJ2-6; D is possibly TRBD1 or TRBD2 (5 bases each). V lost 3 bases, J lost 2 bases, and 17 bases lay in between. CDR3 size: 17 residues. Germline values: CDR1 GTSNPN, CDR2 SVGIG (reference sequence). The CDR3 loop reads CAWRIRELSAGANVLTF. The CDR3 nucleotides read TGTGCCTGGAGAATCAGGGAGCTTTCGGCTGGGGCCAACGTCCTGACTTTC.

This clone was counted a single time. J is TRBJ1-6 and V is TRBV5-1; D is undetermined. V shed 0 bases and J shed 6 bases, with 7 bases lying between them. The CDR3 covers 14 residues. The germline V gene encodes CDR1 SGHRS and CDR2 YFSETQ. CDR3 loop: CASSLGNPNSPLHF. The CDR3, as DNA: TGCGCCAGCAGCTTGGGGAATCCTAATTCACCCCTCCACTTT.

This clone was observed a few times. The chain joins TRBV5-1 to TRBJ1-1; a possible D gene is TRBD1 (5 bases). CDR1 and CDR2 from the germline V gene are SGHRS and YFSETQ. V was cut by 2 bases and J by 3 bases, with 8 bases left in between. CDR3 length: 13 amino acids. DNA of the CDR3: TGCGCCAGCAGCTTCGGGGGGGACACTGAAGCTTTCTTT. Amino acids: CASSFGGDTEAFF.

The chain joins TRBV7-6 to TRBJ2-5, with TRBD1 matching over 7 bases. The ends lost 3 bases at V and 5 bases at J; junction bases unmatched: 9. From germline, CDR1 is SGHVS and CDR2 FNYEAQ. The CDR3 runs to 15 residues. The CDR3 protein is CASSFDRARGETQYF. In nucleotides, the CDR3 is TGTGCCAGCAGCTTCGACAGGGCGAGGGGCGAGACCCAGTACTTC.

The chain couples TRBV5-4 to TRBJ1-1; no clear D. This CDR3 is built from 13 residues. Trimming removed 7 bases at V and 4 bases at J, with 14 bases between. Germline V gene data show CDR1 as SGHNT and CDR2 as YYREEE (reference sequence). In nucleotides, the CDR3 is TGTGCCAGCGGGCCTAACGGGATCACTGAAGCTTTCTTT. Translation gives CASGPNGITEAFF.

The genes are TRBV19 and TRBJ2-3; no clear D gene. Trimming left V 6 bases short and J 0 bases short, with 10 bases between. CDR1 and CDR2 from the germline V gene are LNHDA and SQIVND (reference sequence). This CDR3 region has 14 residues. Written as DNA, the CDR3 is TGTGCCAGTAGATCTAGGTTTAGCACAGATACGCAGTATTTT. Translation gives CASRSRFSTDTQYF. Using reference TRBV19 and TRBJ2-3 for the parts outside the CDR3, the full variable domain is DGGITQSPKYLFRKEGQNVTLSCEQNLNHDAMYWYRQDPGQGLRLIYYSQIVNDFQKGDIAEGYSVSREKKESFPLTVTSAQKNPTAFYLCASRSRFSTDTQYFGPGTRLTVL.

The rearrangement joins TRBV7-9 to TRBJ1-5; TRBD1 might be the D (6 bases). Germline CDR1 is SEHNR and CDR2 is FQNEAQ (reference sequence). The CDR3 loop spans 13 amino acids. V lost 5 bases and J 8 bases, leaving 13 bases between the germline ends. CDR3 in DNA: TGTGCCAGCAGCAGGGGGGCGGGAGAGCCCCAGCATTTT. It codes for CASSRGAGEPQHF.

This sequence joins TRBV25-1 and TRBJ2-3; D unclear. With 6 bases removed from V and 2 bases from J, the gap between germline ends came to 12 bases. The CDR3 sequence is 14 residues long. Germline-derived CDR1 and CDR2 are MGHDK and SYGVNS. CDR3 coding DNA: TGTGCCAGCAGCTCTATCAGGCACACAGATACGCAGTATTTT. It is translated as CASSSIRHTDTQYF.

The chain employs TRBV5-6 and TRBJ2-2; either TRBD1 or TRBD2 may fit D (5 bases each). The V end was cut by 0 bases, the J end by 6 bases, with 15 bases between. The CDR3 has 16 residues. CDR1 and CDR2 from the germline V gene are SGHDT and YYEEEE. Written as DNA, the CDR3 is TGTGCCAGCAGCTTGGCCGGCAGGTTGGGGGCCGGGGAGCTGTTTTTT. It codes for CASSLAGRLGAGELFF. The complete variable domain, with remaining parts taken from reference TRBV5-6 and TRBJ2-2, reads DAGVTQSPTHLIKTRGQQVTLRCSPKSGHDTVSWYQQALGQGPQFIFQYYEEEERQRGNFPDRFSGHQFPNYSSELNVNALLLGDSALYLCASSLAGRLGAGELFFGEGSRLTVL.

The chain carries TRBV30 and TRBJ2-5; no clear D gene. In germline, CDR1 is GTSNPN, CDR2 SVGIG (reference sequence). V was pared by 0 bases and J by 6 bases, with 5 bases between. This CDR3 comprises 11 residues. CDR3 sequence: CAWSVSKTQYF. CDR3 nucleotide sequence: TGTGCCTGGAGTGTATCGAAGACCCAGTACTTC.

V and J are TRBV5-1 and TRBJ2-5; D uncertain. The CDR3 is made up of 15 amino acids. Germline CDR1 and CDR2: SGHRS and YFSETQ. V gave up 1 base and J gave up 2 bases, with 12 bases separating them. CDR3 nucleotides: TGCGCCAGCAGCTTGCAGAAGAAGGGTCAAGAGACCCAGTACTTC. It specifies CASSLQKKGQETQYF.

In DNA, the CDR3 is TGTGCCTGGAGTGGACAGGGTGGGAATGAGCAGTTCTTC. It codes for CAWSGQGGNEQFF. This chain connects TRBV30 to TRBJ2-1, with TRBD1 matching 7 bases. Germline V gene data show CDR1 as GTSNPN and CDR2 as SVGIG (reference sequence). There are 13 residues in the CDR3. V shed 1 base, J shed 7 bases, and the junction held 4 bases outside the gene matches.

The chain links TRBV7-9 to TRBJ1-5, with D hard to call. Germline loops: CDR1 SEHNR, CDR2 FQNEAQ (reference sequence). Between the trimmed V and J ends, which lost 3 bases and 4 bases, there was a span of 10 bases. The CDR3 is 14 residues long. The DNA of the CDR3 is TGTGCCAGCAGCTTTAACAGCCCTAATCAGCCCCAGCATTTT. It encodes CASSFNSPNQPQHF.